A selection of T cell receptor beta chains follows, all from one sample in a study of CD8 T cells in ankylosing spondylitis. TCRdb ran MiXCR on the 5' RACE reads and lists one entry per CDR3 protein. Among fewer than 500,000 distinct CDR3 sequences listed, roughly a quarter were seen once. The sequenced sample was blood, either unsorted or a sorted T cell fraction (not recorded which). The receptor source for this set is a male donor with ankylosing spondylitis. CDR3s include the opening cysteine and the closing phenylalanine or tryptophan. A D gene is named only where the DNA matches it firmly. The size entry is marked missing in some rows and otherwise reads once, few, many or a size class.

v_gene	abundance	len	d_gene	j_gene	CDR3nt	CDR3aa
TRBV7-9	.	12	TRBD2	TRBJ2-5	TGTGCCAGCCGGGGGGGCTGGGGGACCCAGTACTTC	CASRGGWGTQYF
TRBV20-1	.	13	TRBD2	TRBJ2-1	TGCAGCACTAGCGCGAACCTCTACAATGAGCAGTTCTTC	CSTSANLYNEQFF
TRBV20-1	few	13	TRBD1	TRBJ1-5	TGCAGTGCAAACCGGGACAGATATCAGCCCCAGCATTTT	CSANRDRYQPQHF
TRBV7-9	few	13	.	TRBJ2-5	TGTGCCAGCAGGGGGGCCGAGGAAGAGACCCAGTACTTC	CASRGAEEETQYF
TRBV27	.	16	.	TRBJ2-2	TGTGCCAGCAGTTCCTATCACGGACAGAACACCGGGGAGCTGTTTTTT	CASSSYHGQNTGELFF
TRBV6-1	few	16	.	TRBJ1-5	TGTGCCAGCAGCCCCTGGAGACATTCGAGCAATCAGCCCCAGCATTTT	CASSPWRHSSNQPQHF
TRBV5-1	few	16	.	TRBJ1-1	TGCGCCAGCAGCTCGAGCGATGCTAACATGAACACTGAAGCTTTCTTT	CASSSSDANMNTEAFF
TRBV4-2	few	17	TRBD1	TRBJ2-6	TGTGCCAGCAGCCATGGACAGGACAACTCTGGGGCCAACGTCCTGACTTTC	CASSHGQDNSGANVLTF
TRBV15	few	13	TRBD1	TRBJ1-1	TGTGCCACCAGCAGAGTTGGGGACAGGGATTCTTTCTTT	CATSRVGDRDSFF
TRBV5-1	few	12	.	TRBJ1-2	TGCGCCAGCGCCGGGCAGGGGAAAGGCTACACCTTC	CASAGQGKGYTF
TRBV20-1	.	13	.	TRBJ2-3	TGCAGTGGCGAATACCGCGGGGCAGATACGCAGTATTTT	CSGEYRGADTQYF
TRBV7-2	.	17	TRBD2	TRBJ2-2	TGTGCCAGCAGCTTAGCGCATGGACTAGCGAGAGCCGGGGAGCTGTTTTTT	CASSLAHGLARAGELFF
TRBV20-1	.	13	.	TRBJ1-2	TGCAGTGCTACAAGGGGGGGCCTCGGCGGCTACACCTTC	CSATRGGLGGYTF
TRBV10-3	.	12	.	TRBJ2-7	TGTGCCATCAGGGACGGCTCCTACGAGCAGTACTTC	CAIRDGSYEQYF
TRBV20-1	many	16	TRBD2	TRBJ2-1	TGCAGTGCTAGAGAGGGGACTAGCGGGACGAAGGGTGAGCAGTTCTTC	CSAREGTSGTKGEQFF
TRBV11-2	.	16	.	TRBJ2-7	TGTGCCAGCAGCCCCAAGAGGATGCAGGGTATCCACGAGCAGTACTTC	CASSPKRMQGIHEQYF
TRBV7-2	.	16	.	TRBJ1-6	TGTGCCAGCAGCCGGACGGCGAGCTCCTATAATTCACCCCTCCACTTT	CASSRTASSYNSPLHF
TRBV10-3	.	14	TRBD1	TRBJ2-4	TGTGCCATCAGTGAGCCGGGACAGGGGGACATTCAGTACTTC	CAISEPGQGDIQYF